This entry concerns a single T cell receptor beta chain. This table comes from immunoSEQ multiplex PCR, and its TCRdb copy is limited to in-frame clones, with some not included. The sample lists tens of thousands of clones, roughly 90% seen once, with roughly 0.7% in the top ten. The CDR3 is made up of 13 amino acids. Between the trimmed V and J ends, which lost 5 bases and 2 bases, there was a span of 9 bases. Germline CDR1 and CDR2: LNHDA and SQIVND (reference sequence). This specimen comes from a study of T cell changes during pregnancy in multiple sclerosis. The source material was CD4+ T cells from peripheral blood mononuclear cells, sampled before pregnancy. This chain links TRBV19 with TRBJ1-1, with D perhaps matching TRBD1 (5 bases). This sequence was found in a female donor with multiple sclerosis, enrolled in a pregnancy study. The CDR3 is CASSAQGNTEAFF. Here the CDR3 DNA reads TGTGCCAGTAGTGCCCAGGGAAACACTGAAGCTTTCTTT.